The sequence of this TCR beta chain was determined in a study of blood T cells in healthy people across ages. The ends lost 6 bases at V and 11 bases at J; junction bases unmatched: 16. The length of the CDR3 is 15 residues. Germline V gene lookup returns CDR1 MNHEY and CDR2 SMNVEV (reference sequence). Only one count was recorded for this clonotype. A sample-barcoded 5' primer and a J-beta primer mix were used in a second PCR of roughly 6 to 11 cycles. One entry per CDR3 protein, called by TCRdb with MiXCR from the 5' RACE reads. The sample contains under 850,000 distinct CDR3 sequences, around 36% of which appear only once.

This TCR derives from a man aged 18 to 30 in good health. The sequencing sample was made of blood. The rearrangement joins TRBV27 to TRBJ2-5; TRBD1 agrees at 9 bases. The CDR3 DNA reads TGTGCCAGCAGGGAAGGACAGGGGTTATACAATGAGCAGTACTTC. Translated, it gives CASREGQGLYNEQYF.